This T cell receptor (beta chain) was retrieved from a study of beta chain features in type 1 diabetes. In the case of this clone: As yet, its antigen is unknown.

Expressed TCRB transcripts were sequenced, since all the RNA that had been isolated was reverse transcribed. TCRdb's copy holds only in-frame clones and misses some; the assay was immunoSEQ multiplex PCR. This table has some 280,000 clones, around 15% appearing once. V lost 1 base, J lost 2 bases, and 7 bases lay in between. Looked up from germline, CDR1 is LNHDA and CDR2 is SQIVND (reference sequence). This CDR3 is built from 14 residues. Notes on the study in general: In every one of the four CD4+ subsets, TCRB CDR3s were moderately but significantly shorter in Type 1 diabetes patients.

This receptor was identified in a man between 25 and 39 years old with type 1 diabetes. The material sequenced was naive CD4+ T cells from blood. This chain joins TRBV19 and TRBJ2-3, with D maybe TRBD2 (6 bases). The CDR3 region is CASSIGGLTDTQYF. Written as DNA, the CDR3 is TGTGCCAGTAGTATAGGGGGACTCACAGATACGCAGTATTTT.